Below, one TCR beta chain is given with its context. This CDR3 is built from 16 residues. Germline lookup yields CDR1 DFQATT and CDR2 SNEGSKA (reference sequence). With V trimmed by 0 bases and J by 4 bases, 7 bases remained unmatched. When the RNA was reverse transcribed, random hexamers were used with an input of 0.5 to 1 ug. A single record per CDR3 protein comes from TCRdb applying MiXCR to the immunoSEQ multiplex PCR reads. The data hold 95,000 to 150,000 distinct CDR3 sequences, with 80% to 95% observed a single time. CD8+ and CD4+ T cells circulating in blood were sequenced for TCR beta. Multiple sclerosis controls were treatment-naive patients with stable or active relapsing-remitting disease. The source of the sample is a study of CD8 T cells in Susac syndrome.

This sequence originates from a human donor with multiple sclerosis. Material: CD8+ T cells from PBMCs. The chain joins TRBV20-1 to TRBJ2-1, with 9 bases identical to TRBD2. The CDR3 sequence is CSARDGSGSEYNEQFF. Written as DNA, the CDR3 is TGCAGTGCTAGAGATGGTAGCGGGAGCGAATACAATGAGCAGTTCTTC.